These 20 T cell receptor beta chains came from one sample sequenced in a study of blood T cells in healthy people across ages. A second roughly 7 to 12 cycle PCR used barcoded and J-beta primers. TCRdb re-called the 5' RACE reads through MiXCR, storing one row per CDR3 protein. The sample has some 1.1 million distinct CDR3 sequences; roughly two fifths are singletons. Material: blood. The receptors originated from a man between 18 and 35 years old in good health.

The CDR3 loop reads CASSGTALHLYGYTF. Written as DNA, the CDR3 is TGTGCCAGCAGTGGGACTGCCCTCCACCTCTATGGCTACACCTTC. The chain joins TRBV9 to TRBJ1-2; TRBD1 is a possible D gene (5 bases). Germline CDR1 is SGDLS and CDR2 is YYNGEE. The CDR3 has 15 residues. With 5 bases removed from V and 4 bases from J, the gap between germline ends came to 18 bases.

The table lists this clonotype with a few counts. The V gene is TRBV20-1, the J gene TRBJ1-2; D is unresolved. V lost 0 bases and J lost 5, with 19 bases in between. Germline CDR1 and CDR2: DFQATT and SNEGSKA (reference sequence). The CDR3 runs 16 residues. CDR3 sequence: CSARDVGVPPPYGYTF. The CDR3 nucleotides read TGCAGTGCTAGAGATGTGGGTGTTCCTCCTCCTTATGGCTACACCTTC.

This clonotype was seen once. The J gene is TRBJ1-4, the V gene TRBV7-2; 8 bases are a match to TRBD1. V lost 5 bases, J lost 3 bases, and 5 bases stayed unmatched. The germline V gene has CDR1 SGHTA and CDR2 FQGNSA. CDR3 length: 15 residues. CDR3 region: CASSLWTGSNEKLFF. The CDR3, as DNA: TGTGCCAGCAGCCTTTGGACAGGGTCTAATGAAAAACTGTTTTTT.

V gene TRBV9 combines with J gene TRBJ2-2; D is unclear. The CDR3 runs 14 residues. CDR1 and CDR2 (germline): SGDLS, YYNGEE. Trimming removed 4 bases at V and 10 bases at J, with 17 bases between. CDR3 bases: TGTGCCAGCAGCCCTACACCGACGGTCGTGGAGCTGTTTTTT. Residues: CASSPTPTVVELFF.

This clonotype was counted only a few times. CDR3 loop: CASSLWGTGEAFF. CDR3 sequence (DNA): TGCGCCAGCAGCTTGTGGGGGACGGGTGAAGCTTTCTTT. V is TRBV5-1 and J is TRBJ1-1; D may be TRBD1 (5 bases). V was cut by 1 base and J by 7 bases, with 11 bases left in between. CDR3 length: 13 amino acids. Germline V gene lookup returns CDR1 SGHRS and CDR2 YFSETQ.

With respect to this clonotype: The junction shows a germline mismatch at one end, possibly a read error. J is TRBJ2-1 and V is TRBV28; TRBD1 matches at 9 bases. Germline values: CDR1 MDHEN, CDR2 SYDVKM. The CDR3 runs 19 residues. The CDR3 DNA reads as TGTGTCAGCAGCCGACCGGGGACAGGGCCTAGTTACTCCTACAATGAGCAGTTCTTC. It codes for CVSSRPGTGPSYSYNEQFF.

The chain links TRBV6-5 to TRBJ2-1, with D possibly being TRBD1 (5 bases). The CDR3 has 18 residues. Germline V gives CDR1 MNHEY, CDR2 SVGAGI. V was shortened by 0 bases and J by 10 bases, with 25 bases between the two germline ends. CDR3 DNA sequence: TGTGCCAGCAGTTACTCCGGAGACAGTTCTTACCCTTCGGAGGAGCAGTTCTTC. Translation gives CASSYSGDSSYPSEEQFF.

CDR3 residues: CASSQDRNSEAFF. The CDR3 nucleotides are TGTGCCAGCAGCCAAGATCGGAATTCTGAAGCTTTCTTT. The chain combines TRBV14 with TRBJ1-1, with D hard to call. This CDR3 region has 13 residues. The V end lost 0 bases, the J end lost 6 bases, and 8 bases lay between the germline ends. Germline V lookup: CDR1 SGHDN, CDR2 FVKESK.

The chain employs TRBV20-1 and TRBJ2-3; the match to TRBD2 covers 7 bases. Germline V gene sequence: CDR1 DFQATT, CDR2 SNEGSKA (reference sequence). V lost 3 bases and J lost 2; bases outside the gene matches: 8. The length of the CDR3 is 15 residues. The DNA of the CDR3 is TGCAGTGCTAGCGTGGGGGGGAGGGACACAGATACGCAGTATTTT. It is translated as CSASVGGRDTDTQYF.

The chain joins TRBV5-1 to TRBJ1-1; TRBD1 might be the D (5 bases). The CDR3 runs to 18 residues. V dropped 0 bases and J dropped 1 base, with 19 bases sitting between them. From germline, CDR1 is SGHRS and CDR2 YFSETQ. The CDR3 nucleotides are TGCGCCAGCAGCTTGGGTAAGAGTACAGGCGGGCCGAACACTGAAGCTTTCTTT. Translated, it gives CASSLGKSTGGPNTEAFF.

This clonotype was seen only a few times. The CDR3 DNA reads TGTGCCAGCGGCCCCGGGACAGGGTTTAACACTGAAGCTTTCTTT. Residues: CASGPGTGFNTEAFF. The chain is built from TRBV6-5 and TRBJ1-1; TRBD1 matches at 9 bases. V dropped 8 bases and J dropped 2; count of bases not matched to a gene: 9. Germline CDR1 MNHEY, CDR2 SVGAGI. This CDR3 comprises 15 residues.

This clonotype was seen a handful of times. The genes are TRBV6-6 and TRBJ2-3; 8 nucleotides align to TRBD1. The germline V gene encodes CDR1 MNHNY and CDR2 SVGAGI (reference sequence). The J segment lost 2 bases and the V segment lost 4 bases, leaving 5 bases of the junction unmatched. The CDR3 covers 15 residues. CDR3 DNA: TGTGCCAGCAGTTTCGAACAGGGGGTCACAGATACGCAGTATTTT. Encoded protein: CASSFEQGVTDTQYF.

The V and J genes are TRBV7-2 and TRBJ1-1; D perhaps matches TRBD1 (5 bases). V was trimmed by 1 base and J by 4 bases, leaving 13 bases between them. The germline CDR1 and CDR2 sequences are SGHTA and FQGNSA. The CDR3 is 15 amino acids. The CDR3 spells CASSLGGGVGTEAFF. CDR3 coding DNA: TGTGCCAGCAGCTTAGGGGGGGGAGTCGGCACTGAAGCTTTCTTT.

Concerning this clonotype itself: One junction end disagrees with the germline gene, perhaps due to a read error. The rearrangement joins TRBV19 to TRBJ1-5; 8 bases are a match to TRBD1. Germline V gene lookup returns CDR1 LNHDA and CDR2 SQIVND (reference sequence). This CDR3 is built from 16 residues. The CDR3 DNA reads as TGTGCCCGTAGTATCCAACAGGGGGTACGTAATCAGCCCCAGCATTTT. It translates to CARSIQQGVRNQPQHF.

This clonotype has more than one count but fewer than ten. The chain combines TRBV29-1 with TRBJ2-1; D not resolved. Germline CDR1 and CDR2: SQVTM and ANQGSEA. The CDR3 covers 12 residues. The V end was cut by 8 bases, the J end by 0 bases, with 8 bases between. The DNA of the CDR3 is TGCAGCACCACCCGCTCCTACAATGAGCAGTTCTTC. It yields the protein CSTTRSYNEQFF.

The chain employs TRBV6-2 or TRBV6-3 and TRBJ2-5; 7 nucleotides line up with TRBD1. This CDR3 has 16 amino acids. J gave up 2 bases and V 6 bases, and 12 bases lay outside the gene matches. CDR1 MNHEY and CDR2 SVGEGT come from the germline V gene. CDR3 loop: CASSQRMGQPQETQYF. DNA for the CDR3: TGTGCCAGCAGCCAAAGGATGGGACAGCCACAAGAGACCCAGTACTTC.

The rearrangement joins TRBV13 to TRBJ1-1, with D unresolved. V lost 4 bases to trimming and J lost 6 bases, with 9 bases between them. The CDR3 extends over 12 amino acids. In germline, CDR1 is PRHDT, CDR2 FYEKMQ (reference sequence). For the CDR3, the DNA is TGTGCCAGCAGCTCTCAAAAACCTGAAGCTTTCTTT. Protein product: CASSSQKPEAFF.

Note on this clonotype: An end of the junction differs from the germline gene, which may be a read error. This rearrangement joins TRBV20-1 to TRBJ2-3; 11 bases fit TRBD2. Germline V lookup: CDR1 DFQATT, CDR2 SNEGSKA (reference sequence). CDR3 length equals 15 residues. This CDR3 is CSARGSGGVTETQYF. The CDR3 bases are TGCAGTGCTAGAGGTAGCGGGGGGGTCACAGAGACGCAGTATTTT.

Regarding this clonotype: A much larger clonotype is one base distant, so this may be a read error. The chain recombines TRBV6-5 with TRBJ2-3; a possible D gene is TRBD2 (5 bases). The germline CDR1 and CDR2 sequences are MNHEY and SVGAGI. The CDR3 spans 16 residues. The CDR3 coding sequence is TGTGCCAGCACACCTAAAGCGGAACATAGCACAGAGACGCAGTATTTT. This translates into CASTPKAEHSTETQYF.

V gene TRBV11-2 combines with J gene TRBJ2-5; no clear D gene. Germline loops: CDR1 SGHAT, CDR2 FQNNGV. The CDR3 spans 14 residues. V was pared by 5 bases and J by 2 bases, with 12 bases between. CDR3 nucleotide sequence: TGTGCCAGCAGCCGTCCTGTGGGGCAAGAGACCCAGTACTTC. Translated: CASSRPVGQETQYF.